The 25 T cell receptor beta chains listed next were all sequenced from one sample in a study of preoperative IRX-2 immunotherapy in early breast cancer. Treatment in this sample: preoperative locoregional IRX-2 cytokine immunotherapy. Profiling relied on immunoSEQ multiplex PCR, and the TCRdb table lists in-frame clones only, not all of them. Of roughly 25,000 clones in the sample, roughly 80% are singletons; the top ten hold about 2.4%. This material consisted of lymph node tissue, taken before IRX-2 immunotherapy. The receptors come from a human donor with breast cancer.

The gene calls are TRBV19 and TRBJ1-3; D is undetermined. The CDR3 has 15 residues. V lost 5 bases and J 0 bases, leaving 11 bases between the germline ends. The germline V gene encodes CDR1 LNHDA and CDR2 SQIVND (reference sequence). CDR3 residues: CASSPRSGSGNTIYF. CDR3 DNA: TGTGCCAGTAGTCCCCGGAGTGGCTCTGGAAACACCATATATTTT.

This chain links TRBV11-3 with TRBJ1-4, with D unresolved. The length of the CDR3 is 14 residues. Germline lookup yields CDR1 SGHNT and CDR2 YENEEA. Trimming took off 7 bases at V and 5 bases at J, with 14 bases between the two ends. The CDR3 loop reads CASTLNRRNEKLFF. CDR3 in DNA: TGTGCCAGCACCTTGAACCGGCGGAATGAAAAACTGTTTTTT.

V usage is TRBV11-3 and J usage is TRBJ2-3; 9 nucleotides line up with TRBD2. The CDR3 extends over 16 amino acids. Germline V gene data show CDR1 as SGHNT and CDR2 as YENEEA. V gave up 5 bases and J gave up 6 bases; unmatched junction bases: 12. The DNA for the CDR3 is TGTGCCAGCAGCAGTCATAGCGGGGGAGCGGAGGATACGCAGTATTTT. Amino acids: CASSSHSGGAEDTQYF. Full variable domain (outside the CDR3, taken from reference TRBV11-3 and TRBJ2-3): EAGVVQSPRYKIIEKKQPVAFWCNPISGHNTLYWYLQNLGQGPELLIRYENEEAVDDSQLPKDRFSAERLKGVDSTLKIQPAELGDSAVYLCASSSHSGGAEDTQYFGPGTRLTVL.

V usage is TRBV10-2 and J usage is TRBJ1-5; possibly TRBD1 for D (6 bases). In germline, CDR1 is WSHSY, CDR2 SAAADI. The CDR3 extends over 15 amino acids. Trimming cost V 3 bases and J 3 bases, with 12 bases left between them. DNA for the CDR3: TGCGCCAGCAGTGAAGCAGGGGAGTTCAATCAGCCCCAGCATTTT. Translating gives CASSEAGEFNQPQHF.

The chain joins TRBV6-8 to TRBJ1-2, with 10 bases matching TRBD1. Germline CDR1 and CDR2: MNHGY and SAAAGT. This CDR3 spans 15 amino acids. Trimming at V came to 5 bases and at J to 2 bases, leaving 5 bases not matched to a gene. As DNA, the CDR3 is TGTGCCAGCAGTCCCAGACAGGGGGCGAACTATGGCTACACCTTC. Protein sequence: CASSPRQGANYGYTF.

This clone turned up a few times. This chain uses TRBV11-3 with TRBJ1-4, with 8 bases identical to TRBD1. Germline trimming cut 2 bases from V and 7 bases from J; bases unmatched to any gene: 9. The CDR3 consists of 16 residues. Germline V gene lookup returns CDR1 SGHNT and CDR2 YENEEA. The CDR3 bases are TGTGCCAGCAGCTTATCCCCGACAGGGACAGGTGAAAAACTGTTTTTT. Encoded protein: CASSLSPTGTGEKLFF.

This chain links TRBV18 with TRBJ1-1; D unresolved. Looked up from germline, CDR1 is KGHSH and CDR2 is LQKENI. V lost 3 bases and J lost 1, with 6 bases in between. The CDR3 has 13 amino acids. CDR3 sequence: CASSPQENTEAFF. CDR3 sequence (DNA): TGTGCCAGCTCACCCCAGGAGAACACTGAAGCTTTCTTT.

This chain joins TRBV11-3 and TRBJ1-1; TRBD1 might be the D (5 bases). The CDR3 is 17 amino acids. CDR1 and CDR2 from the germline V gene are SGHNT and YENEEA. Trimming removed 3 bases at V and 4 bases at J, with 21 bases between. CDR3 in DNA: TGTGCCAGCAGCTTGGGACGCGCTCGGAATGCTATCACTGAAGCTTTCTTT. Protein: CASSLGRARNAITEAFF.

The chain couples TRBV11-3 to TRBJ1-3, with 8 bases matching TRBD1. Germline V lookup: CDR1 SGHNT, CDR2 YENEEA. Germline trimming cut 4 bases from V and 2 bases from J; bases unmatched to any gene: 7. The CDR3 totals 16 residues. The CDR3 DNA follows: TGTGCCAGCAGCTACCTACAGGGGGTTACTGGAAACACCATATATTTT. Amino acids: CASSYLQGVTGNTIYF.

V and J are TRBV19 and TRBJ1-1, with D hard to call. CDR1 and CDR2 (germline): LNHDA, SQIVND (reference sequence). Between the trimmed V and J ends, which lost 4 bases and 2 bases, there was a span of 14 bases. This CDR3 is built from 15 residues. The CDR3 coding sequence is TGTGCCAGTAGTAGGGCCATTCGAGTTAACACTGAAGCTTTCTTT. It encodes CASSRAIRVNTEAFF.

This clone turned up a few times. CDR3 protein: CASSIFRTAINTGELFF. The CDR3 bases are TGTGCCAGCAGCATCTTCCGGACAGCGATAAACACCGGGGAGCTGTTTTTT. This chain connects TRBV11-3 to TRBJ2-2, with D perhaps matching TRBD1 (6 bases). Trimming shortened V by 5 bases and J by 2 bases, and 18 bases separated the two germline ends. Germline CDR1 SGHNT, CDR2 YENEEA. This CDR3 spans 17 amino acids.

The chain combines TRBV5-1 with TRBJ1-6, with D uncertain. Per the germline V gene, CDR1 is SGHRS and CDR2 is YFSETQ. This CDR3 spans 14 amino acids. Trimming took 0 bases from V and 9 from J, leaving 10 bases between them. The CDR3 sequence: CASSLAGEGSPLHF. CDR3 in DNA: TGCGCCAGCAGCTTGGCCGGTGAGGGTTCACCCCTCCACTTT.

This chain links TRBV14 with TRBJ2-2, with D possibly matching TRBD2 (6 bases). This CDR3 comprises 16 residues. V gave up 0 bases and J gave up 5 bases, with 13 bases separating them. The V gene's germline CDR1 is SGHDN and CDR2 FVKESK. The CDR3 DNA sequence: TGTGCCAGCAGCCAAGATGAGGGACTCAGGACCGGGGAGCTGTTTTTT. This translates into CASSQDEGLRTGELFF.

The rearrangement joins TRBV6-8 to TRBJ1-2; tentative D call: TRBD1 (5 bases). Trimming cost V 7 bases and J 1 base, with 22 bases left between them. Germline V CDR1 and CDR2: MNHGY, SAAAGT. The CDR3 has 17 amino acids. The CDR3 nucleotides are TGTGCCAGCACTCAACCGGGGGGGTACAGTTTTAACTATGGCTACACCTTC. Translating gives CASTQPGGYSFNYGYTF.

V and J are TRBV18 and TRBJ2-2, with D possibly matching TRBD2 (5 bases). V lost 5 bases to trimming and J lost 3 bases, with 7 bases between them. In germline, CDR1 is KGHSH, CDR2 LQKENI. The CDR3 contains 13 residues. The CDR3 nucleotides are TGTGCCAGCTCAAGGCGGGACACCGGGGAGCTGTTTTTT. Its translation is CASSRRDTGELFF.

This clone turned up a few times. This chain connects TRBV6-8 to TRBJ1-4, with TRBD1 matching 11 bases. V shed 4 bases and J 11 bases; nucleotides not matched to a gene: 9. CDR1 is MNHGY, CDR2 SAAAGT, per germline. CDR3 length: 15 residues. In DNA form, the CDR3 reads TGTGCCAGCAGTTCGCGGACAGGGGGCAAATTGAAACTGTTTTTT. As protein: CASSSRTGGKLKLFF.

About this clone: The junction departs from the called germline gene at one end, perhaps through a read error. The chain carries TRBV7-8 and TRBJ2-3; the D gene could be TRBD1 or TRBD2 (5 bases each). This CDR3 contains 13 residues. Looked up from germline, CDR1 is SGHVS and CDR2 is FQNEAQ. The DNA of the CDR3 is TGTGCTAGCAGCTTAGCCGGGACGGGTACGCAGTATTTT. Amino acid sequence: CASSLAGTGTQYF.

This sequence joins TRBV28 and TRBJ1-2; no firm D call. Per the germline V gene, CDR1 is MDHEN and CDR2 is SYDVKM. The CDR3 totals 12 residues. The V end lost 3 bases, the J end lost 5 bases, and 7 bases lay between the germline ends. DNA for the CDR3: TGTGCCAGCAGTTTTAGGTCGTATGGCTACACCTTC. Its protein product is CASSFRSYGYTF.

A single count supports this clone. The chain links TRBV18 to TRBJ2-1; 9 bases align to TRBD2. V lost 5 bases and J lost 3; bases outside the gene matches: 11. CDR1 KGHSH and CDR2 LQKENI come from the germline V gene. This CDR3 region has 17 residues. The CDR3 sequence: CASSENTGLASYNEQFF. The DNA of the CDR3 is TGTGCCAGCTCAGAAAATACGGGACTAGCAAGCTACAATGAGCAGTTCTTC. Combining the CDR3 with reference TRBV18 and TRBJ2-1 gives the whole variable domain NAGVMQNPRHLVRRRGQEARLRCSPMKGHSHVYWYRQLPEEGLKFMVYLQKENIIDESGMPKERFSAEFPKEGPSILRIQQVVRGDSAAYFCASSENTGLASYNEQFFGPGTRLTVL.

V and J are TRBV14 and TRBJ1-3, with D hard to call. The CDR3 covers 16 residues. CDR1 and CDR2 (germline): SGHDN, FVKESK. Trimming took 0 bases from V and 4 from J, leaving 13 bases between them. The CDR3 sequence is CASSQDREYGGNTIYF. CDR3 nucleotides: TGTGCCAGCAGCCAAGATAGGGAGTACGGAGGAAACACCATATATTTT.

V gene TRBV5-1 combines with J gene TRBJ2-7; possibly TRBD1 for D (6 bases). This CDR3 has 14 amino acids. The V gene's germline CDR1 is SGHRS and CDR2 YFSETQ. Trimming pared 3 bases from V and 0 bases from J, leaving 10 bases between. CDR3 residues: CASSSQGHSYEQYF. The CDR3 DNA reads as TGCGCCAGCAGCTCACAGGGCCACTCCTACGAGCAGTACTTC.

This chain connects TRBV6-8 to TRBJ1-5, with 10 bases fitting TRBD1. This CDR3 region has 12 residues. CDR1 and CDR2 from the germline V gene are MNHGY and SAAAGT. V gave up 7 bases and J gave up 15 bases; unmatched junction bases: 9. CDR3 bases: TGTGCCAGCAATCCCGGGACAGGGGTTCGGCATTTT. Amino acid sequence: CASNPGTGVRHF.

V and J are TRBV5-1 and TRBJ2-2; 9 positions agree with TRBD1. CDR3 length equals 15 residues. The germline V gene encodes CDR1 SGHRS and CDR2 YFSETQ. The V and J ends lost 3 bases and 5 bases, in that order; junction bases with no gene match: 5. The CDR3 bases are TGCGCCAGCAGCTGGGGGACAGGGAAGACCGGGGAGCTGTTTTTT. This translates into CASSWGTGKTGELFF.

The chain joins TRBV6-8 to TRBJ1-2; D ambiguous. Per the germline V gene, CDR1 is MNHGY and CDR2 is SAAAGT. Trimming took 5 bases from V and 8 from J, leaving 15 bases between them. The CDR3 sequence is 13 residues long. The CDR3 sequence: CASSDAIFQGYTF. The CDR3 DNA is TGTGCCAGCAGTGACGCCATTTTCCAGGGCTACACCTTC.

J is TRBJ2-1 and V is TRBV19; 12 bases fit TRBD2. CDR3 length equals 14 residues. The ends lost 5 bases at V and 9 bases at J; junction bases unmatched: 5. Germline values: CDR1 LNHDA, CDR2 SQIVND (reference sequence). In nucleotides, the CDR3 is TGTGCCAGTAGTTCAGTGGGACTAGCGGGTGAGCAGTTCTTC. Translated, it gives CASSSVGLAGEQFF.